The clone carrying this T cell receptor beta chain has at least ten counts. The antigen is unknown. This sample is drawn from a study of T-cell reconstitution after alpha-beta-depleted transplantation in children. This sample's TCRbeta library carried unique molecular identifier barcodes. TCRdb re-derived calls from the PCR reads in MiXCR, one entry per CDR3 protein. The repertoire holds hundreds of thousands of distinct CDR3 sequences, with under 14% as singletons. Notes on the study in general: A year post-transplant, T-cell counts and diversity derived mostly from newly produced T cells. In patients about two months after transplant, alpha-beta T cells reportedly arose from several hundred expanded graft clones. Recipient T cells and thymic progenitors that survived gave rise to the high TCRbeta diversity observed at day 60 in some patients.

Germline CDR1 is MNHEY and CDR2 is SMNVEV (reference sequence). The CDR3 is 16 amino acids. Trimming at V came to 7 bases and at J to 5 bases, leaving 11 bases not matched to a gene. The sequence came from a male patient between 2 and 9 years old who had a stem cell transplant for chronic granulomatous disease, so the T cells may come from the graft donor. V gene TRBV27 combines with J gene TRBJ2-1, with TRBD1 identical over 10 bases. The sequenced sample was peripheral blood, obtained 180 days after TCRalphabeta/CD19-depleted stem cell transplant. CDR3 nucleotide sequence: TGTGCCAGCAATCCCGGGGACAGGGGCCCCCACAATGAGCAGTTCTTC. Amino acids: CASNPGDRGPHNEQFF.